Given below is one T cell receptor beta chain in context. Its matching antigen is unknown. Produced via immunoSEQ multiplex PCR; TCRdb's table is partial and in-frame only. The data contain about 77,000 clones, under 95% of them singletons. The sample is drawn from a study of T cell responses to AZD1222 COVID-19 vaccine. From germline, CDR1 is MDHEN and CDR2 SYDVKM. Trimming removed 7 bases from V and 0 bases from J, with 13 bases in between. The CDR3 sequence is 15 residues long. Regarding the study as a whole: Donors, mostly white British, included more females; clonal diversity was possibly underestimated. Sampled repertoires all dated from after the peak T cell response. At study baseline, merely several AZD1222 recipients were seropositive.

The sequence was obtained from an adult who received the AZD1222 COVID-19 vaccine. Specimen: peripheral blood, collected 28 days after the second AZD1222 dose. This chain connects TRBV28 to TRBJ1-3, with D possibly being TRBD1 (5 bases). CDR3 in DNA: TGTGCCAGCACCGGCGGGGGGGTCTCTGGAAACACCATATATTTT. This codes for CASTGGGVSGNTIYF.